This T cell receptor beta chain was found in a study of cytomegalovirus exposure and HLA in healthy donors. At the level of the study: Findings of an earlier analysis included 117 million unique TCR beta sequences from 170 million or so T cells. Study-level findings and limits: The Asian-associated ancestry cluster reportedly had fewer N-insertions than the 666-donor mean in a later analysis. Previously analyzed data showed that most TCR beta V segments were productive at a frequency of about 87% or about 30%. In a later analysis, HLA-C alleles had the fewest associated TCRs, DRB1 alleles the most.

This CDR3 is 12 amino acids long. Germline-derived CDR1 and CDR2 are SNHLY and FYNNEI. V was shortened by 8 bases and J by 1 base, with 8 bases between the two germline ends. PCR amplification relied on 60 Vbeta primers (plus 13 Jbeta primers). Here immunoSEQ multiplex PCR was the method, and the copy in TCRdb shows in-frame clones only, minus some. The profile covers about 140,000 clones, with about three quarters appearing a single time and 1.6% taken by the ten largest. As regards this clone: Its antigen is as yet unknown.

Input material: PBMCs. The TCR sequence derives from a woman in her 30s in good health and CMV-seronegative. This chain links TRBV2 with TRBJ2-5; maybe TRBD2 (6 bases). The CDR3 protein is CASCGIQETQYF. The CDR3 DNA reads TGTGCCAGCTGCGGGATCCAAGAGACCCAGTACTTC.